This TCR beta chain was captured in a study of naive and memory T cell subsets. General study results and limits: There was no ground truth to check naive and memory subset results. Naive repertoires, especially CD8, held a few larger clonotypes, possibly memory cells re-expressing CD45RA.

After the first PCR, alpha and beta chain libraries were processed separately. Cells stained for CD3, CD4, CD8, CD45RA, CD27 and viability were sorted into four CD45RA/CD27 subsets. The CDR3 spans 13 residues. V gave up 7 bases and J gave up 7 bases; unmatched junction bases: 6. The germline CDR1 and CDR2 sequences are MNHEY and SVGEGT. This clonotype was counted at least ten times. Its antigen is not known. Both TRBC1 and TRBC2 were covered by a beta constant-region primer of two equimolar oligonucleotides. Nested alpha and beta constant-region primers with the SP2 primer drove four PCR rounds on ligated cDNA. TCRdb processed the UMI-ligation and nested PCR reads anew with MiXCR; each CDR3 protein has one entry. The profile covers about 82,000 distinct CDR3 sequences, with 9% to 9.5% appearing a single time and about 1.3% taken by the ten largest.

Sequenced: naive CD8+ T cells from blood. The rearrangement links TRBV6-2 or TRBV6-3 to TRBJ2-1; TRBD2 agrees at 8 bases. The clonotype was recovered from a human donor in good health. CDR3 region: CASNSAGVNEQFF. The CDR3 DNA reads as TGTGCCAGCAATTCAGCGGGAGTTAATGAGCAGTTCTTC.